Listed below are T cell receptor beta chains from one sample, sequenced in a study of human T cells and chemical hapten exposure. TCRdb reprocessed the RACE reads with MiXCR, giving one entry per CDR3 protein. The sample yields 250,000 or so distinct CDR3 sequences, about 9% seen once. Source: whole blood, taken in connection with sensitization to the hapten diphenylcyclopropenone (DPC). The receptors were sampled from a woman in her thirties or forties with alopecia areata. Some clones in this sample may be carry-over from other donors' samples. Each CDR3 is given with its conserved first and last residue. Each record gives: clone size, V gene, D gene, J gene, CDR3 DNA, CDR3 protein. The D gene is left open where the match is weak. Size values are once, few and many counts, or a class for expanded clones, and some rows have none.

.	TRBV7-9	.	TRBJ2-7	TGTGCCAGCAGCCCAGCCCCCCAGGATGCCCCCTACGAGCAGTACTTC	CASSPAPQDAPYEQYF
few	TRBV28	.	TRBJ2-7	TGTGCCAGCACCGGGCCCCATTCGTACGAGCAGTACTTC	CASTGPHSYEQYF
once	TRBV20-1	.	TRBJ2-7	TGCAGTGCTAGAGAAAACGAGGGGGTCCCGGCCGAGCAGTACTTC	CSARENEGVPAEQYF
many	TRBV12-3/TRBV12-4	TRBD1	TRBJ1-4	TGTGCCAGCAGACAAAGGGCCGGACAGGTCAATGAAAAACTGTTTTTT	CASRQRAGQVNEKLFF
many	TRBV6-5	TRBD2	TRBJ2-3	TGTGCCAGCAGTTACCTTACTAGCGGGAGGGCAGATACGCAGTATTTT	CASSYLTSGRADTQYF
many	TRBV29-1	.	TRBJ2-5	TGCAGCGTTGAAGAGGGACCGGCGGACCAGTACTTC	CSVEEGPADQYF
.	TRBV10-3	TRBD2	TRBJ2-7	TGTGCCATCAGTGAGGGGGCTAGCGGGACCTACGAGCAGTACTTC	CAISEGASGTYEQYF
.	TRBV12-3/TRBV12-4	.	TRBJ1-6	TGTGCCAGCACCCTGGGGGGAGGGGGGCCTTATAATTCACCCCTCCACTTT	CASTLGGGGPYNSPLHF
many	TRBV20-1	.	TRBJ1-5	TGCAGTGCTAGAGATAACCGAAACAATCAGCCCCAGCATTTT	CSARDNRNNQPQHF
.	TRBV6-1	.	TRBJ1-1	TGTGCCAGCAGTGTGGACGGACGCGGGGAAGCTTTCTTT	CASSVDGRGEAFF
.	TRBV4-3	.	TRBJ1-1	TGCGCCAGCAGCCAAGACCAGGTTATGAACACTGAAGCTTTCTTT	CASSQDQVMNTEAFF
few	TRBV7-8	TRBD2	TRBJ2-3	TGTGCCAGCAGCTCCATGGGCGTTACTAGCGGGAGAATGGGGTATTTT	CASSSMGVTSGRMGYF
.	TRBV28	.	TRBJ2-5	TGTGCCAGCAGTTTATCGTTGTGGAGGCAAGAGACCCAGTACTTC	CASSLSLWRQETQYF
.	TRBV6-5	.	TRBJ2-6	TGTGCCAGCAGTTACTCGCCCTCTAGCTCTGGGGCCAACGTCCTGACTTTC	CASSYSPSSSGANVLTF
.	TRBV29-1	TRBD2	TRBJ2-2	TGCAGCGTTGCGGCTAGCGGGACCACCGGGGAGCTGTTTTTT	CSVAASGTTGELFF
many	TRBV27	.	TRBJ2-1	TGTGCCAGCAGTTTAATTTCTTCGGGACGGTGGGAGCAGTTCTTC	CASSLISSGRWEQFF
few	TRBV6-5	TRBD2	TRBJ2-5	TGTGCCAGCAGTTACGGCCTTCGACTAGCGGCCGCGCAAGAGACCCAGTACTTC	CASSYGLRLAAAQETQYF
few	TRBV29-1	.	TRBJ1-3	TGCAGCGTTGTCGGACAAGGAAACACCATATATTTT	CSVVGQGNTIYF
many	TRBV5-5	.	TRBJ1-1	TGTGCCAGCAGCTTAGGTCAGACGAACACTGAAGCTTTCTTT	CASSLGQTNTEAFF
.	TRBV4-2	.	TRBJ2-7	TGTGCCAGCAGCCACATAACAGGCCTTGGGCCCTACGAGCAGTACTTC	CASSHITGLGPYEQYF
.	TRBV11-2	TRBD2	TRBJ2-1	TGTGCCAGCAGCCCCCTCGGAAGTAGCGGGAGATTTGGTCGCAATGAGCAGTTCTTC	CASSPLGSSGRFGRNEQFF
.	TRBV11-2	.	TRBJ2-1	TGTGCCAGCAGCCAGAGAGACGGTACCTACAATGAGCAGTTCTTC	CASSQRDGTYNEQFF
few	TRBV12-3/TRBV12-4	.	TRBJ2-5	TGTGCCAGCAGTTTAAGTTCGGTACAAGAGACCCAGTACTTC	CASSLSSVQETQYF
many	TRBV7-2	.	TRBJ2-5	TGTGCCAGCAGCAAGTACCAAGAGACCCAGTACTTC	CASSKYQETQYF
few	TRBV20-1	.	TRBJ1-2	TGCAGTGACTCTACACCTAACTATGGCTACACCTTC	CSDSTPNYGYTF
.	TRBV12-3/TRBV12-4	.	TRBJ2-1	TGTGCCAGCAGTTTGAGGGCCTTAGCGGCAAATGAGCAGTTCTTC	CASSLRALAANEQFF
few	TRBV24-1	.	TRBJ2-7	TGTGCCACCAGTGGCCTCGGCAAAAGCCGCTCCTACGAGCAGTACTTC	CATSGLGKSRSYEQYF
few	TRBV4-1	.	TRBJ2-7	TGCGCCAGCAGCCCTCGGAGGCCAACTTTCGGCGAGCAGTACTTC	CASSPRRPTFGEQYF
.	TRBV5-1	.	TRBJ2-3	TGCGCCAGCAGCTTGGAGGGCGGGAGCACAGATACGCAGTATTTT	CASSLEGGSTDTQYF
few	TRBV28	TRBD2	TRBJ2-3	TGTGCCAGCAGCACCATCCGGGGAGGACTAGCGGGAGGGCTAAATACGCAGTATTTT	CASSTIRGGLAGGLNTQYF
once	TRBV28	.	TRBJ2-7	TGTGCCAGCAGTGGGAGCCCTGAAAGGGCGCAGTACTTC	CASSGSPERAQYF
.	TRBV20-1	TRBD2	TRBJ2-3	TGCAGTGCCCCGAGACTAGCGGGAGGCAGCACAGATACGCAGTATTTT	CSAPRLAGGSTDTQYF
few	TRBV29-1	.	TRBJ2-1	TGCAGCGTTGCCCCTCGCTTCGATGAGCAGTTCTTC	CSVAPRFDEQFF
few	TRBV20-1	.	TRBJ2-3	TGCAGTGCTAGAGATGTGCAGTCTAGCACAGATACGCAGTATTTT	CSARDVQSSTDTQYF
.	TRBV29-1	.	TRBJ1-2	TGCAGCGTTGGCCCCGGGGCGGTTAACTATGGCTACACCTTC	CSVGPGAVNYGYTF
few	TRBV29-1	TRBD1	TRBJ1-5	TGCAGCGTGACCCGGGACAGGGATCAGCCCCAGCATTTT	CSVTRDRDQPQHF
few	TRBV20-1	.	TRBJ2-2	TGCAGTGCTAGTGTCAGGGCGAACACCGGGGAGCTGTTTTTT	CSASVRANTGELFF
.	TRBV6-2/TRBV6-3	TRBD2	TRBJ2-5	TGTGCCAGCAGTCCGGCTTTAACGGGAGGAGAGACCCAGTACTTC	CASSPALTGGETQYF
.	TRBV6-2/TRBV6-3	TRBD1	TRBJ2-3	TGTGCCAGCAGTGCCCGACAGGGACGAGGAGATACGCAGTATTTT	CASSARQGRGDTQYF
.	TRBV4-1	.	TRBJ2-7	TGCGCCAGCAGCCAAGATCCGAACAGGGACGAGCAGTACTTC	CASSQDPNRDEQYF
.	TRBV29-1	TRBD1	TRBJ1-4	TGCAGCGTTGATGAGGGGGCGGAGGAAAAACTGTTTTTT	CSVDEGAEEKLFF
many	TRBV29-1	.	TRBJ2-6	TGCAGCGTTGAAGGGGGGTTCTCCGAGGCCGGGGCCAACGTCCTGACTTTC	CSVEGGFSEAGANVLTF
few	TRBV6-6	TRBD2	TRBJ2-3	TGTGCCAGCAGTTACTCCCGCTCCGCGGGAGGCACAGATACGCAGTATTTT	CASSYSRSAGGTDTQYF
few	TRBV12-3/TRBV12-4	TRBD1	TRBJ2-1	TGTGCCAGCAGTTTAAGACAGGGGGCTGGGAATGAGCAGTTCTTC	CASSLRQGAGNEQFF